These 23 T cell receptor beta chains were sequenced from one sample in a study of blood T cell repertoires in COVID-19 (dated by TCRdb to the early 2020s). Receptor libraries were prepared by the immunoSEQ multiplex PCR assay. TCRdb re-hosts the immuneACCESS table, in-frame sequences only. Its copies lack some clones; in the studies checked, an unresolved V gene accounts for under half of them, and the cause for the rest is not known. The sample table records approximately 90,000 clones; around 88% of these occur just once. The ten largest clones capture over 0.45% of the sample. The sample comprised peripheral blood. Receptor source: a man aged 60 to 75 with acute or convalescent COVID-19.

The CDR3 reads CASSVVGGGTDTQYF. As DNA, the CDR3 is TGTGCCAGCAGCGTAGTGGGGGGGGGCACAGATACGCAGTATTTT. The V call is TRBV9, the J call TRBJ2-3; TRBD2 aligns across 7 bases. There are 15 residues in the CDR3. Unmatched junction bases numbered 2, after V lost 0 bases and J lost 1 base. The germline CDR1 and CDR2 sequences are SGDLS and YYNGEE.

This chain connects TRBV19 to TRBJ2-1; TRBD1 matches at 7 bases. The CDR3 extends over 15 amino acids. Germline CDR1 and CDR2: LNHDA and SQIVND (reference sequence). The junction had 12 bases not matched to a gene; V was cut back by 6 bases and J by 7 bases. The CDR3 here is CASSTLAQGVNEQFF. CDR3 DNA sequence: TGTGCCAGTAGCACTTTGGCGCAGGGGGTAAATGAGCAGTTCTTC.

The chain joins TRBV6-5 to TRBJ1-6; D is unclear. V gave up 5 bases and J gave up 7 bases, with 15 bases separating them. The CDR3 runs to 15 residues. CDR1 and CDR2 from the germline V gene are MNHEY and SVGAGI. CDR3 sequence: CASSTKPGLNSPLHF. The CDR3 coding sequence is TGTGCCAGCAGTACAAAACCGGGTCTCAATTCACCCCTCCACTTT.

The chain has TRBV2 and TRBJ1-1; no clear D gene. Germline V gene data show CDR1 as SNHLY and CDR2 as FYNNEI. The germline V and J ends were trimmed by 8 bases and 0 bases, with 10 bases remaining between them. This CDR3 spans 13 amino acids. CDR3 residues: CASRERMNTEAFF. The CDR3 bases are TGTGCCAGCCGGGAACGGATGAACACTGAAGCTTTCTTT.

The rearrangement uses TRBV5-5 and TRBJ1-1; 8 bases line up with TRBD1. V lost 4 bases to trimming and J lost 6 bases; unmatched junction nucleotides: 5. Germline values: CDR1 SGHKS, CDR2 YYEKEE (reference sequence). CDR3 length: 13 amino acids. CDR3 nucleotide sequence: TGTGCCAGCAGCCCCACAGGGGGGGCTGAAGCTTTCTTT. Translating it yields CASSPTGGAEAFF.

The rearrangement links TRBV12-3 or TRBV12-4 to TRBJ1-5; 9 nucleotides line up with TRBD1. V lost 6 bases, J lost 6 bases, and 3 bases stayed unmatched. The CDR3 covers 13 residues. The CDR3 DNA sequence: TGTGCCAGCAGAACAGGGGGCTTTCAGCCCCAGCATTTT. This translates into CASRTGGFQPQHF.

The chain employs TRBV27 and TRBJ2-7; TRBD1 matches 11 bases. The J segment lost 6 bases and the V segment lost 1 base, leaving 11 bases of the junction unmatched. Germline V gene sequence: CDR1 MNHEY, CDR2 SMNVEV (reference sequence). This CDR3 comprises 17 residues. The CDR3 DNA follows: TGTGCCAGCAGTTTATTAAAAACGGGACAGGGGGTTTCCGAGCAGTACTTC. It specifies CASSLLKTGQGVSEQYF.

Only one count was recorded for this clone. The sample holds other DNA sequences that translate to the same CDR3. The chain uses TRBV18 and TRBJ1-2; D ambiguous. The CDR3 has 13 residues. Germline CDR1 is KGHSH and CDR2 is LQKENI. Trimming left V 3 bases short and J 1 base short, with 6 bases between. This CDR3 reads CASSPPGNYGYTF. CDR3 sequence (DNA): TGTGCCAGCTCACCTCCCGGTAACTATGGCTACACCTTC. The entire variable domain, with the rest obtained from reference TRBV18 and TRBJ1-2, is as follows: NAGVMQNPRHLVRRRGQEARLRCSPMKGHSHVYWYRQLPEEGLKFMVYLQKENIIDESGMPKERFSAEFPKEGPSILRIQQVVRGDSAAYFCASSPPGNYGYTFGSGTRLTVV.

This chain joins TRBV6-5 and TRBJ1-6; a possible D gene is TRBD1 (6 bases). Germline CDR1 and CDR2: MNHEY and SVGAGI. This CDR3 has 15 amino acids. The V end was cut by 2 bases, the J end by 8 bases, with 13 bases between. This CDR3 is CASSYDRQADSPLHF. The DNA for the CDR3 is TGTGCCAGCAGTTACGACCGACAGGCAGATTCACCCCTCCACTTT.

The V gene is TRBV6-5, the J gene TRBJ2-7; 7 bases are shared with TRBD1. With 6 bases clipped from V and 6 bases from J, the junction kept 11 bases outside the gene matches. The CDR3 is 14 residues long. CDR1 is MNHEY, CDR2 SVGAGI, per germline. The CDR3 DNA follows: TGTGCCAGCAGACAGACAGGGAAAGCAAGCGAGCAGTACTTC. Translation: CASRQTGKASEQYF.

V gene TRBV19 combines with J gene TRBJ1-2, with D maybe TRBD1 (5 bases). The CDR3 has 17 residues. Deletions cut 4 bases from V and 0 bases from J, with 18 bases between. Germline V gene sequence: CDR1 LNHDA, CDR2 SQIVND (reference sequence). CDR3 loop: CASSRSGNLGANYGYTF. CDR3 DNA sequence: TGTGCCAGTAGTAGGTCAGGGAACCTCGGAGCTAACTATGGCTACACCTTC.

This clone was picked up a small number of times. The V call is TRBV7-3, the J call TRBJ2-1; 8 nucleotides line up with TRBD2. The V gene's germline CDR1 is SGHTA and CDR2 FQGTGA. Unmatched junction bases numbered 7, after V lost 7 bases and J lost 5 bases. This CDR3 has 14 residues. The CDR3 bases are TGTGCCAGCAAAGCGGGGGCCGGAAACAATGAGCAGTTCTTC. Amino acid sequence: CASKAGAGNNEQFF. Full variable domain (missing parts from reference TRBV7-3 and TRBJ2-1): GAGVSQTPSNKVTEKGKYVELRCDPISGHTALYWYRQSLGQGPEFLIYFQGTGAADDSGLPNDRFFAVRPEGSVSTLKIQRTERGDSAVYLCASKAGAGNNEQFFGPGTRLTVL.

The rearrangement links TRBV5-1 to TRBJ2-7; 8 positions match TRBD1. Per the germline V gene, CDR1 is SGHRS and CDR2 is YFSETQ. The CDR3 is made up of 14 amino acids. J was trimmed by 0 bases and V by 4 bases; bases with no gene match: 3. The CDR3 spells CASSDRGSSYEQYF. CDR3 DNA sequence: TGCGCCAGCAGCGACAGGGGCAGCTCCTACGAGCAGTACTTC.

CDR3 amino acids: CAWSRGEGAGANVLTF. CDR3 in DNA: TGTGCCTGGAGTCGTGGGGAGGGGGCTGGGGCCAACGTCCTGACTTTC. The chain combines TRBV30 with TRBJ2-6, with a tentative D call TRBD2 (7 bases). Per germline, CDR1 GTSNPN and CDR2 SVGIG (reference sequence). CDR3 length equals 16 residues. V was clipped by 2 bases and J by 2 bases, with 13 bases between them.

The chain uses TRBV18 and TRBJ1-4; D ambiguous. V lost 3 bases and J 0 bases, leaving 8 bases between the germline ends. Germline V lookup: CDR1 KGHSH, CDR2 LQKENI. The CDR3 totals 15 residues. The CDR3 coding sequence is TGTGCCAGCTCACCTAGCCAAACAACTAATGAAAAACTGTTTTTT. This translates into CASSPSQTTNEKLFF. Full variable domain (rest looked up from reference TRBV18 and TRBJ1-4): NAGVMQNPRHLVRRRGQEARLRCSPMKGHSHVYWYRQLPEEGLKFMVYLQKENIIDESGMPKERFSAEFPKEGPSILRIQQVVRGDSAAYFCASSPSQTTNEKLFFGSGTQLSVL.

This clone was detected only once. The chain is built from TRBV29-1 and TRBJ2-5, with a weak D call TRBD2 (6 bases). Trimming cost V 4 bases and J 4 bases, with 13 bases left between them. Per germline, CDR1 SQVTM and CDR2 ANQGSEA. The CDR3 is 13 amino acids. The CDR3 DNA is TGCAGCGTTGGGAGGGCCGAGGTAGAGACCCAGTACTTC. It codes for CSVGRAEVETQYF.

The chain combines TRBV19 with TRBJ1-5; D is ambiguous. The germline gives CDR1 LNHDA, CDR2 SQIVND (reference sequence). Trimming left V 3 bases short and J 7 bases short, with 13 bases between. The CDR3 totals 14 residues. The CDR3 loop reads CASSITGIEQPQHF. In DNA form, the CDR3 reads TGTGCCAGTAGTATTACGGGGATTGAGCAGCCCCAGCATTTT.

CDR3 bases: TGTGCCAGCAGCTTGGACAGGGAAACCTACAATGAGCAGTTCTTC. Translating it yields CASSLDRETYNEQFF. This chain joins TRBV5-6 and TRBJ2-1; a weak D match, TRBD1 (6 bases). V lost 0 bases to trimming and J lost 2 bases, with 9 bases between them. The CDR3 consists of 15 residues. CDR1 SGHDT and CDR2 YYEEEE come from the germline V gene.

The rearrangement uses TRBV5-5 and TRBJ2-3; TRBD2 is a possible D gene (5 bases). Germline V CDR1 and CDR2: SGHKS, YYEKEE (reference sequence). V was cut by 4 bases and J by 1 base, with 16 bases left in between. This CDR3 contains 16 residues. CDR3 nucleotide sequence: TGTGCCAGCAGCCCGAGACCTGAGGAGGGCACAGATACGCAGTATTTT. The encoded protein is CASSPRPEEGTDTQYF.

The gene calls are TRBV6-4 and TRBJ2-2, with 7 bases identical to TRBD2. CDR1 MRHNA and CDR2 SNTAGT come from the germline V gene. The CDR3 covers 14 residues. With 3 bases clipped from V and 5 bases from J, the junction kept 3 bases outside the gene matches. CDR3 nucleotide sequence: TGTGCCAGCAGTGAAGGGAGGGGAACCGGGGAGCTGTTTTTT. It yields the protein CASSEGRGTGELFF.

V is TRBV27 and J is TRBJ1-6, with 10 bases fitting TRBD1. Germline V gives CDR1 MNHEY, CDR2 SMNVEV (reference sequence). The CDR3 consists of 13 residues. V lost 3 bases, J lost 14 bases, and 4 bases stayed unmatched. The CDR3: CASSLGQGRTLHF. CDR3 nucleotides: TGTGCCAGCAGTTTGGGACAGGGGAGAACCCTCCACTTT.

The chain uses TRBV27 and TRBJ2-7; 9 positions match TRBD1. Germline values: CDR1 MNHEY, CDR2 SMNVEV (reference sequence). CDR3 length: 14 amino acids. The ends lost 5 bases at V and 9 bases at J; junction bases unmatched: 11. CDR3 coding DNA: TGTGCCAGCAGTACAGTCCCGGGACAGGGAGCGCAGTACTTC. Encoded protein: CASSTVPGQGAQYF.

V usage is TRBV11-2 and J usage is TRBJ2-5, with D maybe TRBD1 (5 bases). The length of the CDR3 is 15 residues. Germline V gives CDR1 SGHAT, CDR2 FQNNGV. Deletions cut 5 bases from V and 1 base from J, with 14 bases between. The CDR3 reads CASSVTLGLQETQYF. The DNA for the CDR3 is TGTGCCAGCAGCGTAACGCTGGGGCTCCAAGAGACCCAGTACTTC.